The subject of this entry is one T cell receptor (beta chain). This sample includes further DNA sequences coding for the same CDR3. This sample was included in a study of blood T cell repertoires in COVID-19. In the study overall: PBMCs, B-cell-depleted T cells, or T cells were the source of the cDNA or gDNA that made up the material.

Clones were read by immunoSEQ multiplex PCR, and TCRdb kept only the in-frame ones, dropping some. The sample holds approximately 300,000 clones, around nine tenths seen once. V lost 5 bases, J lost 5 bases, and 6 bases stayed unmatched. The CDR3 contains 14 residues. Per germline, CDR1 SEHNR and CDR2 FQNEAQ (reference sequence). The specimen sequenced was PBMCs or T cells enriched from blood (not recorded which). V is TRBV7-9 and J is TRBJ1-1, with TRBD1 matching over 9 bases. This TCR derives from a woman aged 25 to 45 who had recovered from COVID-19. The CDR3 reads CASSRDRGNTEAFF. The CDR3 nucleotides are TGTGCCAGCAGCAGAGACAGGGGGAATACTGAAGCTTTCTTT.